This T cell receptor beta chain was sequenced during a study of PD-L1 blockade in urothelial cancer. In the study overall: The number of prior chemotherapy regimens per patient was 0 to 3. There were a median of approximately 150,000 T cells in blood samples.

TCRdb's table, derived via immunoSEQ multiplex PCR, lists solely in-frame clones and lacks some. Among some 60,000 clones listed, more than 70% were seen once. Locally advanced or metastatic urothelial carcinoma was present in patients. The CDR3 loop spans 15 amino acids. V lost 5 bases, J lost 4 bases, and 18 bases lay in between. The germline gives CDR1 SGHAT, CDR2 FQNNGV. Notes on the study in general: Durable benefit was linked to greater 3-week expansion of tumor-associated blood clones.

Comment on this clone: Its antigen is not known.

This chain connects TRBV11-2 to TRBJ2-7; D perhaps matches TRBD1 (6 bases). The source is a man aged 45-65 years with urothelial cancer. The material was PBMCs, obtained around atezolizumab (anti-PD-L1) treatment. CDR3 sequence reads: CASSRNADSMYEQYF. As DNA, the CDR3 is TGTGCCAGCAGCCGTAATGCGGACAGTATGTACGAGCAGTACTTC.